The following is a T cell receptor beta chain sequence with its context. The target of this receptor is not known. No much larger clonotype is one base removed from it; base qualities were not supplied. Libraries were built with the immunoSEQ multiplex PCR assay. TCR beta CDR3 sequencing was performed on DNA from the cultured, isolated CD4+ T cells. From the authors' description of their analysis: Non-productive TCR sequences were discarded, and reads were trimmed to the CDR3 region, with only CDR3s of 7 or more amino acids retained. Antigen-specific clonotypes were identified with the MANAFEST web app by comparing expansion in peptide wells against reference cultures. To be called positive, a clone needed expansion at FDR<0.05 compared with the reference and with all other wells, an odds ratio greater than 5, and a frequency greater than 0.1% in two replicate wells. A clonotype was called cross-reactive if it was significantly expanded both in SARS-CoV-2 spike wells and in at least one common cold coronavirus spike condition. CDR3 similarity was assessed by Levenshtein distance using the stringdist R package, and unrooted trees were constructed with ape in R 3.6.1. The immuneACCESS repertoire file appears here via TCRdb, limited to in-frame rearrangements. These files lack a portion of the clones; in checked studies, under half of the deficit traces to unresolved V genes, and the cause of the others is not known. V and J calls and clone size are given by that table; D and trimming were obtained from the DNA. Within this sample are 66,000 or so clones, with less than 80% of them counted one time only. Of the sample, more than 2% is held by the ten largest clones.

The sample originates from a study of vaccination effects on CD4 cells after COVID-19 (dated by TCRdb to between 2021 and 2022). A note on the overall study: To identify antigen-specific CD4+ T cell clonotypes by their expansion, the ViraFEST assay first stimulated PBMC with viral peptide pools and then applied TCR sequencing. Across the study, the median time from the second dose to post-vaccine sampling was 72 days (range 14 to 241). Around 2 million PBMC per well were cultured in IMDM with 5% human AB serum, 8.5 to 10 IU/ml IL-2 and gentamicin, plus 10 ug/ml peptides. In both COVID-19 convalescent patients and infection-naive vaccine recipients, the study compared SARS-CoV-2 spike-specific CD4+ TCR repertoires from before mRNA vaccination with those from after it. The full study included 10 COVID-19 convalescent patients and a few SARS-CoV-2-naive healthy vaccine recipients. In the study, cultures from other donors were sequenced using the Oncomine TCR Beta short-read assay on an Illumina iSeq 100. The paper's findings and limits, for the study overall: In healthy vaccine recipients, vaccine-induced clones were almost all SARS-CoV-2 mono-reactive, with only 1 of 255 being cross-reactive with common cold coronaviruses. At late post-vaccination timepoints, both infection-induced and vaccine-induced clones showed marked clonal contraction, consistent with waning T cell responses. Only a small number of convalescent patients were included, and no early post-infection timepoints were available, which limited the study.

After roughly 11 days of culture, CD4+ T cells were isolated with the EasySep CD4+ T cell isolation kit. Each participant got two doses of an mRNA SARS-CoV-2 vaccine, either BNT162b2 or mRNA-1273. Negative nucleocapsid antibody results before and after vaccination confirmed that the healthy vaccine recipients had no prior SARS-CoV-2 infection. On days 3 and 7, half of the culture medium was replaced with fresh IL-2-containing medium. Unless noted otherwise, every peptide stimulation condition was grown in triplicate wells. PBMC were separated from whole blood using Ficoll-Paque Plus gradient centrifugation and were then either cryopreserved at -140C or used fresh. The QIAamp micro DNA kit was used to extract genomic DNA from the cultured CD4+ T cells. This sequence originates from a human donor who received a COVID-19 vaccine. The source material was CD4+ T cells from PBMCs cultured without peptide, sampled after COVID-19 vaccination.

The DNA sequence is given as TGTGCCAGTAGTAGGTTTCGGACAGCCGGGGGAGAGACGTCTGGGGCCAACGTCCTGACTTTC. Translated, this gives CASSRFRTAGGETSGANVLTF. The V and J segments used are TRBV19 and TRBJ2-6; the D region may be TRBD1 or TRBD2, each matching 6 bases equally. Inclusive of the bounding cysteine and phenylalanine, the CDR3 is 21 residues long. Kept here is only the CDR3 DNA, which spans 63 bases and is read in frame from base 1. V was cut back by 4 bases and J by 1 base, leaving a gap of 26 bases between them. For CDR1 and CDR2, the germline V gene (reference sequence) lists LNHDA and SQIVND. The reference TRBV19 and TRBJ2-6 proteins fill in what lies around the CDR3, so the full variable domain reads DGGITQSPKYLFRKEGQNVTLSCEQNLNHDAMYWYRQDPGQGLRLIYYSQIVNDFQKGDIAEGYSVSREKKESFPLTVTSAQKNPTAFYLCASSRFRTAGGETSGANVLTFGAGSRLTVL.